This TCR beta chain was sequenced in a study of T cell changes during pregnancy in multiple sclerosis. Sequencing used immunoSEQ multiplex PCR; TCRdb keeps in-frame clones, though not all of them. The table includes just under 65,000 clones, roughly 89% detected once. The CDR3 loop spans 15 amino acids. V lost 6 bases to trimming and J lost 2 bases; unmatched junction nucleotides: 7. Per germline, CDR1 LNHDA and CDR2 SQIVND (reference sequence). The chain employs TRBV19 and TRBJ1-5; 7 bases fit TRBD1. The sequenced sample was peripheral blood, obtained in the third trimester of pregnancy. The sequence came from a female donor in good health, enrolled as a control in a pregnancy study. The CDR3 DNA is TGTGCCAGTAGAGTGGGAGACAGGGGCAATCAGCCCCAGCATTTT. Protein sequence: CASRVGDRGNQPQHF.